The sequence of this T cell receptor (beta chain) was determined in a study of T cells after yellow fever vaccination. Study-level findings and limits: The secondary response showed a weaker magnitude and a faster peak, day 5 versus 15. After the booster, approximately 96% of CD4 and just over 85% of CD8 primary-response clones were re-detected.

The CDR3 length is 16 residues. Germline values: CDR1 SNHLY, CDR2 FYNNEI. V shed 0 bases and J 8 bases; nucleotides not matched to a gene: 7. This clonotype occurred a few times. Its antigen remains unknown. Production of TCR cDNA was by 5'RACE template switching, which also added a universal primer site and UMIs. TCRdb independently ran MiXCR on the 5' RACE reads; one entry per CDR3 protein. This table has under 350,000 distinct CDR3 sequences, 4.1% appearing once. The chain recombines TRBV2 with TRBJ2-1; TRBD2 agrees at 10 bases. This specimen was PBMCs, taken 5 days after the yellow fever booster vaccination. The sequence came from a man between 18 and 35 years old who received the YFV17D yellow fever vaccine. The chain's CDR3 is CASSEALRLAGDEQFF. Written as DNA, the CDR3 is TGTGCCAGCAGTGAAGCGCTTCGGCTAGCGGGGGATGAGCAGTTCTTC.